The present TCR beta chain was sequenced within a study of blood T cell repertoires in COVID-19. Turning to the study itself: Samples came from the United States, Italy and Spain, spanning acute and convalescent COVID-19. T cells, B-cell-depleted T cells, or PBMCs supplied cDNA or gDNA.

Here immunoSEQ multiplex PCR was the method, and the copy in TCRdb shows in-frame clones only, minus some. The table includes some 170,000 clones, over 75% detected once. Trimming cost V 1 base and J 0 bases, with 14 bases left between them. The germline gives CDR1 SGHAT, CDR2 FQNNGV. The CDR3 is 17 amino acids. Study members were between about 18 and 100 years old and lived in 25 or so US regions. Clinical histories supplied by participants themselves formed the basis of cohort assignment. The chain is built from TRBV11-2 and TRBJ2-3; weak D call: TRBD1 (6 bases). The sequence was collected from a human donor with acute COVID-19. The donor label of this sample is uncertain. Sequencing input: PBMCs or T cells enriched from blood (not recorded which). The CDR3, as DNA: TGTGCCAGCAGCTTAGGGGGGACATGGGGGAGCACAGATACGCAGTATTTT. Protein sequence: CASSLGGTWGSTDTQYF.